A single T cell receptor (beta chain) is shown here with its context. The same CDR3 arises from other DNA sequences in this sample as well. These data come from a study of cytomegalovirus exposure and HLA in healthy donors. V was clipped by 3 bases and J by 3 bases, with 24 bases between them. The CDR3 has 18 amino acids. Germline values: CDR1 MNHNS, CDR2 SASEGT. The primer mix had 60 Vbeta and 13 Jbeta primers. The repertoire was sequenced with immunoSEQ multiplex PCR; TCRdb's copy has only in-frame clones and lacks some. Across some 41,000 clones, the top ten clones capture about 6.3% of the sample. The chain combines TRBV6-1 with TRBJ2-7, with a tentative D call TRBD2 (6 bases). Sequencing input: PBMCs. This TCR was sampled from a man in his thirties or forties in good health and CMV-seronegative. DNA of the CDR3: TGTGCCAGCAGTGATGAGGTCAGCGAGGACTACTACTACTACGAGCAGTACTTC. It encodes CASSDEVSEDYYYYEQYF.